This is a list of T cell receptor beta chains from one sample in a study of beta chain features in type 1 diabetes. The method was immunoSEQ multiplex PCR; TCRdb's version includes in-frame clones alone and lacks a portion of them. The profile shows under 350,000 clones, 14% of them singletons. Sequenced material: naive CD4+ T cells from blood. The origin of the receptors is a man aged 25-45 years with type 1 diabetes. The CDR3 runs from the conserved cysteine through the conserved F or W. D genes are given only for firm matches. Rows give clone size only sometimes, using once, few, many, or a class for an expanded clone.

>TRBJ2-7|-|-|TRBV28
TGTGCCAGCAGTTTGGTCAGGGCCTACGAGCAGTACTTC
CASSLVRAYEQYF
>TRBJ2-5|-|-|TRBV5-6
TGTGCCAGCAGCTTGCGTATGTCCAGGCCGGAGACCCAGTACTTC
CASSLRMSRPETQYF
>TRBJ1-4|-|-|TRBV7-9
TGTGCCAGCAGCAAACAGGATCAAAAACTGTTTTTT
CASSKQDQKLFF
>TRBJ1-5|few|-|TRBV2
TGTGCCAGCAGTGTTCTCGTAGAAAATCAGCCCCAGCATTTT
CASSVLVENQPQHF
>TRBJ2-3|-|TRBD2|TRBV7-9
TGTGCCAGCAGCACTAGCGGGAGCACAGATACGCAGTATTTT
CASSTSGSTDTQYF
>TRBJ2-1|-|TRBD2|TRBV4-3
TGCGCCAGCAGCCAAGATCTACTAGCGTCCTACAATGAGCAGTTCTTC
CASSQDLLASYNEQFF
>TRBJ2-5|-|TRBD1|TRBV28
TGTGCCAGCAGTGCTCCGGGACAGGGGGGAGAGACCCAGTACTTC
CASSAPGQGGETQYF
>TRBJ1-1|few|-|TRBV29-1
TGCAGCGTTGAGAGGGAACAGGGTCGAGGAGCTTTCTTT
CSVEREQGRGAFF
>TRBJ1-2|-|TRBD1|TRBV6-4
TGTGCCAGCCATGACCGACAGGGCTATGGCTACACCTTC
CASHDRQGYGYTF
>TRBJ1-2|-|-|TRBV19
TGTGCCAGTAGTATGAGCAGGGCCTCTGGCTACACCTTC
CASSMSRASGYTF
>TRBJ2-7|few|TRBD2|TRBV18
TGTGCCAGCTCACCACTAGCGGGCTCGGGACTCTACGAGCAGTACTTC
CASSPLAGSGLYEQYF
>TRBJ1-1|-|-|TRBV4-2
TGTGCCAGCAGCCACCTCGGACAGACTAACACTGAAGCTTTCTTT
CASSHLGQTNTEAFF
>TRBJ2-3|-|TRBD2|TRBV7-9
TGTGCCAGCAGCTCCGGACTAGCGGGAGTCTACACGCAGTATTTT
CASSSGLAGVYTQYF
>TRBJ2-1|few|TRBD2|TRBV28
TGTGCCAGCAGTTGGAGGACTAGCGGGAGGGCTGAGCAGTTCTTC
CASSWRTSGRAEQFF
>TRBJ1-1|few|TRBD1|TRBV5-1
TGCGCCAGCAGCTTGGCACAGGGGGCTGAAGCTTTCTTT
CASSLAQGAEAFF
>TRBJ2-3|-|TRBD2|TRBV4-1
TGCGCCAGCAGCCGACTAGCGGGACCCGGAGATACGCAGTATTTT
CASSRLAGPGDTQYF
>TRBJ2-1|-|TRBD1|TRBV9
TGTGCCAGCAGCGTAGGGGGACAGAGCACTTACAATGAGCAGTTCTTC
CASSVGGQSTYNEQFF
>TRBJ1-2|few|-|TRBV29-1
TGCAGCGTGGAGCATACACAGGACTATGGCTACACCTTC
CSVEHTQDYGYTF
>TRBJ2-7|-|TRBD1|TRBV29-1
TGCAGCGTTAGGGACAGGGCCTACGAGCAGTACTTC
CSVRDRAYEQYF